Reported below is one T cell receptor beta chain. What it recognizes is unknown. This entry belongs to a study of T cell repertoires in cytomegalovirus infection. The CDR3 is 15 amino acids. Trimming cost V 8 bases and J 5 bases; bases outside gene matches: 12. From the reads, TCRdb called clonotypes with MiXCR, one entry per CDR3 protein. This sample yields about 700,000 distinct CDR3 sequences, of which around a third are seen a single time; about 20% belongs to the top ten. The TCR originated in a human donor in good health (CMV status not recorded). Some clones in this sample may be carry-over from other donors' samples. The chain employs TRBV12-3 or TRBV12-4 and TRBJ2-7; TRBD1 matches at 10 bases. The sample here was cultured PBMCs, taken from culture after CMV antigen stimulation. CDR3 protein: CASSVAGQGYDEQYF. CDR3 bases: TGTGCCAGCTCCGTCGCGGGACAGGGGTATGACGAGCAGTACTTC.